This entry features one T cell receptor beta chain sequence. What it binds is not known. This sample was included in a study of lymphopenia after photon versus proton radiotherapy. General observations from the study: Post-nadir TCR diversity decline inversely tracked overall survival among those who died.

Method: immunoSEQ multiplex PCR; TCRdb's copy keeps in-frame clones and lacks some. Of approximately 71,000 clones listed, roughly 93% are singletons. The V segment lost 5 bases and the J segment 10 bases; nucleotides outside the gene matches: 6. Germline CDR1 and CDR2: LNHDA and SQIVND (reference sequence). There are 15 residues in the CDR3. The source of this sequence is a woman aged 70 to 79 with pancreatic cancer. Sequencing used peripheral blood, obtained from a patient treated with photon-based radiotherapy. This chain uses TRBV19 with TRBJ2-1, with TRBD2 matching over 15 bases. The chain's CDR3 is CASSGLAGGPGEQFF. In DNA form, the CDR3 reads TGTGCCAGTAGTGGACTAGCGGGAGGGCCCGGGGAGCAGTTCTTC.